This T cell receptor beta chain derives from a study (dated by TCRdb to the mid-2010s). For the wider study: The study tested whether tumor-infiltrating Tregs in breast cancer are recruited from blood Tregs or converted in situ from other CD4+ T cell subsets. Points the paper makes about the study in general: The greatest overlap of tumor-infiltrating Treg TCR alpha and beta sequences was with tumor naive CD4+ T cells, followed next by blood naive CD4+ T cells. Rather than covering whole repertoires, validation in the larger cohort was restricted to a single TCR beta V-J rearrangement. Tumor memory CD4+ T cell TCR gene usage was found to cluster with blood and lymph node memory CD4+ cells and with lymph node naive CD4+ cells.

CD4+CD25+CD127-/low cells were isolated as Tregs. Tregs, naive and memory CD4+ T cells from tumor, blood and ipsilateral draining lymph nodes of about five breast cancer patients underwent full-length TCR alpha and beta sequencing. Tumor tissue and lymph nodes obtained from ipsilateral axillary dissection were perfused with PBS, minced and then digested with collagenase I and hyaluronidase. Ficoll density gradient centrifugation was used to isolate mononuclear cells from either lymph nodes or roughly 46 ml of peripheral blood. Sorted cell populations were confirmed by FACS to exceed 90% purity. Full-length TCR variable regions were amplified by 5' RACE PCR with constant-region reverse primers, and semi-nested PCR with Nested Universal Primer A was subsequently performed. Using the ReliaPrep RNA Cell Miniprep System, total RNA was extracted, and the SMARTer RACE 5'/3' Kit was then used to reverse transcribe the RNA into 5'RACE-ready cDNA. Multiplex adaptors were used to barcode the full-length TCR alpha and beta libraries, which were then sequenced on an Illumina MiSeq. As for how the authors treated the data: For each of nine subset-tissue groups, sequencing data from the five patients were pooled, and the groups were then compared using unsupervised clustering of TCR gene usage. The Morisita-Horn index, with shared sequences weighted by their contribution to each repertoire, was used to calculate repertoire similarity. TCRdb cleaned the public reads at Q25 with fastp, built clones with MiXCR and kept in-frame beta chains. Rows matching on CDR3 protein sequence are summarized as one entry with the most common DNA and genes. TCRdb, rather than the study authors, made the V and J calls. Across this sample there are roughly 45,000 distinct CDR3 sequences, with roughly 22% seen only once. 4.3% of the sample is held by the ten biggest clonotypes.

Compared with germline, V lacks 4 bases and J lacks 11 bases; bases without a gene match: 15. The CDR3 covers 15 residues, taking in both the cysteine and the phenylalanine. Only the CDR3 DNA stays, 45 bases, in frame from base 1. Taken from the germline V gene, the CDR1 and CDR2 loops are MNHEY and SVGEGT. As concerns this clonotype: The specificity of this receptor is unknown. Base qualities are not recorded, but no much larger clone differs from it by a single base.

Sequencing input: Tregs sorted from a lymph node. Rearrangement joined TRBV6-2 or TRBV6-3 to TRBJ1-2, and 8 bases in between align with TRBD1. The source is a female donor with breast cancer. Here the CDR3 is given as CASSSPTGAVIRYTF. The DNA reads TGTGCCAGCAGTTCCCCGACAGGGGCGGTGATTCGGTACACCTTC.